This T cell receptor beta chain is drawn from a study of T cell responses to AZD1222 COVID-19 vaccine. Of note for this clone: Its antigen is undetermined.

Findings of the study overall: The CD4 TCRs associated with vaccination extended across spike and predominated at 160-218 and 743-854. A reported finding is that nearly half of spike-specific TCRs target unmutated variant regions. Only five or six AZD1222 recipients were seropositive at baseline. After the peak T cell response, and only then, were repertoires sampled.

The assay was immunoSEQ multiplex PCR, and TCRdb's table has in-frame clones only and misses some. The data contain some 90,000 clones, roughly 84% of them singletons. The ends were cut back, 0 bases at V and 4 bases at J, with 12 bases in the middle. The CDR3 contains 16 residues. Germline loops: CDR1 LGHNA, CDR2 YNFKEQ. This TCR came from an adult in good health. Specimen: peripheral blood, collected on day 0 of AZD1222 vaccination. The chain couples TRBV4-2 to TRBJ1-4; no clear D. In nucleotides, the CDR3 is TGTGCCAGCAGCCAAGATTCTAGGGTGCTTAATGAAAAACTGTTTTTT. It encodes CASSQDSRVLNEKLFF.